This record concerns one TCR beta chain sequence. Its cognate antigen is unknown. V shed 4 bases and J shed 7 bases, with 15 bases lying between them. This CDR3 comprises 13 residues. Germline CDR1 SGHTS, CDR2 YDEGEE. This specimen comes from a study of CD8 T cells in acute hepatitis C reinfection. Documented time point: naive CD8 control sorted from an acute-time-point sample. CD3, CD8 and CD45RO antibodies stained cells; a viability dye excluded dead cells. TCRdb's copy holds only in-frame clones and misses some; the assay was immunoSEQ multiplex PCR. Of some 38,000 clones listed, around nine tenths were seen once; the top ten hold more than 0.4%. Notes on the study in general: No group differed significantly in the high NS3-1073 repertoire diversity.

This sequence was found in a man aged 30 to 45 with chronic hepatitis C. The specimen sequenced was naive CD8+ T cells from PBMCs. The chain has TRBV5-8 and TRBJ2-7; D remains unclear. CDR3 sequence: CASSHTGRKEQYF. The CDR3 nucleotides are TGTGCCAGCAGCCACACCGGACGGAAAGAGCAGTACTTC.